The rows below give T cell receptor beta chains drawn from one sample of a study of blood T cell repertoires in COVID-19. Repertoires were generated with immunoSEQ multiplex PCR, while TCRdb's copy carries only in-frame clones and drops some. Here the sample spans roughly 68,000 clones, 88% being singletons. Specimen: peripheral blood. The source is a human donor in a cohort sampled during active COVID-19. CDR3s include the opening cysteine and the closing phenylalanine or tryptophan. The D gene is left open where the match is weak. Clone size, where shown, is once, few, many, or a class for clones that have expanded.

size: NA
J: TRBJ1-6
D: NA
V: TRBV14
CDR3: CASSYVRSPLHF
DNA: TGTGCCAGCAGTTATGTGAGATCACCCCTCCACTTT

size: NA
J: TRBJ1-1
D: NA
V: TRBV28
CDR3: CATQPPARHTEAFF
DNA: TGTGCCACACAGCCGCCCGCGAGACACACTGAAGCTTTCTTT

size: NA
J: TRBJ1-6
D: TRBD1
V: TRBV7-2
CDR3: CASSLRQGYSPLHF
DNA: TGTGCCAGCAGCTTGAGACAGGGGTATTCACCCCTCCACTTT

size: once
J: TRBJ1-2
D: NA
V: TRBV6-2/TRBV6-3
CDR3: CASSQLQVSGYTF
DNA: TGTGCCAGCAGTCAACTACAGGTTTCGGGCTACACCTTC

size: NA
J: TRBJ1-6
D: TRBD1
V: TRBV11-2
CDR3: CASSFHRQGLGSPLHF
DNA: TGTGCCAGCAGCTTCCACCGACAGGGACTAGGGTCACCCCTCCACTTT

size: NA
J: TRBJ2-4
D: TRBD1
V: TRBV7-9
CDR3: CASSRLGQLAKNIQYF
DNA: TGTGCCAGCAGCCGATTGGGACAGCTAGCCAAAAACATTCAGTACTTC

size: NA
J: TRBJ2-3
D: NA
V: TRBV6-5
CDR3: CASSSSVGAQTDTQYF
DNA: TGTGCCAGCAGTTCAAGTGTAGGGGCCCAGACAGATACGCAGTATTTT

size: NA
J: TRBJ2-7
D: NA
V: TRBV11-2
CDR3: CASSLTGYEQYF
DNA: TGTGCCAGCAGCTTAACGGGGTACGAGCAGTACTTC

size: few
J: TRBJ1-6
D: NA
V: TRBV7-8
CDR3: CASSLAAGRVSPLHF
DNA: TGTGCCAGCAGCTTAGCGGCCGGCAGGGTTTCACCCCTCCACTTT

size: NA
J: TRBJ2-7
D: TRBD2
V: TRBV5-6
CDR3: CASSRGGEQYF
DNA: TGTGCCAGCAGCCGGGGGGGCGAGCAGTACTTC

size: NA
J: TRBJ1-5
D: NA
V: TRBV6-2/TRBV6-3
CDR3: CASSYQGYQPQHF
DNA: TGTGCCAGCAGTTACCAGGGGTATCAGCCCCAGCATTTT

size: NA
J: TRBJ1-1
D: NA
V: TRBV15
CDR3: CATSPRGGRNTEAFF
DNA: TGTGCCACCAGTCCCCGGGGGGGGAGGAACACTGAAGCTTTCTTT

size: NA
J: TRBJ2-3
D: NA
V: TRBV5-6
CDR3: CASRSQGWADTQYF
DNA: TGTGCCAGCAGATCTCAGGGGTGGGCAGATACGCAGTATTTT

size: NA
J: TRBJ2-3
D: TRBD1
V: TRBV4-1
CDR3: CASSQGDRVPDTQYF
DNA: TGCGCCAGCAGCCAAGGGGACAGGGTGCCGGATACGCAGTATTTT

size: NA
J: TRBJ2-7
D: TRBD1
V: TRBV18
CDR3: CASSPQRQGTGTEQYF
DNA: TGTGCCAGCTCACCCCAAAGACAGGGGACGGGTACAGAGCAGTACTTC

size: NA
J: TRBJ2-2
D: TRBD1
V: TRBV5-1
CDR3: CASSRDRTSNTGELFF
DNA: TGCGCCAGTAGCAGGGACAGGACTTCGAACACCGGGGAGCTGTTTTTT

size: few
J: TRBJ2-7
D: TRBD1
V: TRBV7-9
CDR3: CASSDRVRGYEQYF
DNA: TGTGCCAGCAGCGACAGGGTGAGGGGCTACGAGCAGTACTTC

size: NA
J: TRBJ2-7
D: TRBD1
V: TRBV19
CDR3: CASRRTGTGYEQYF
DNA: TGTGCCAGTAGACGTACCGGGACAGGGTACGAGCAGTACTTC

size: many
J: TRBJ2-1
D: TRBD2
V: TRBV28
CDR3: CASSIKGLAGVRNNEQFF
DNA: TGTGCCAGCAGTATCAAGGGGCTAGCGGGAGTAAGGAACAATGAGCAGTTCTTC

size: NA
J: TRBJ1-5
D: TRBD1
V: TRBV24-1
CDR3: CATSDDGTGGESF
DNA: TGTGCCACCAGTGACGATGGGACAGGGGGCGAAAGTTTT

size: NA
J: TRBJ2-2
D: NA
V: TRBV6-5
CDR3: CASRALGTGELFF
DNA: TGTGCCAGCAGAGCCCTCGGCACCGGGGAGCTGTTTTTT

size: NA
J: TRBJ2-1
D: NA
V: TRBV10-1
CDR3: CASIPSGHEQFF
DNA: TGCGCCAGCATTCCGAGCGGCCATGAGCAGTTCTTC

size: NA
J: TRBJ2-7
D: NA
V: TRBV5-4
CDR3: CASSLDRVGEQYF
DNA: TGTGCCAGCAGCTTGGACAGGGTTGGGGAGCAGTACTTC

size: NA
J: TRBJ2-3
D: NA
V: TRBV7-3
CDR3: CASSPRAEHTDTQYF
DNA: TGTGCCAGCAGCCCTCGTGCGGAACACACAGATACGCAGTATTTT

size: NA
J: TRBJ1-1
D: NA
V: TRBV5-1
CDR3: CASSSYAGNTEAFF
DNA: TGCGCCAGCAGCTCGTACGCCGGGAACACTGAAGCTTTCTTT

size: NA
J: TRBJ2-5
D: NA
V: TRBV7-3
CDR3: CASSLRPVGTQYF
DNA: TGTGCCAGCAGCTTAAGGCCTGTTGGGACCCAGTACTTC

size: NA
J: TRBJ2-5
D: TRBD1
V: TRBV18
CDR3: CASSPVDRRETQYF
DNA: TGTGCCAGCTCACCAGTGGACAGGAGAGAGACCCAGTACTTC

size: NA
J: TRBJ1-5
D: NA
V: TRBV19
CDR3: CASRKEVNQPQHF
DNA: TGTGCCAGTAGGAAGGAGGTTAATCAGCCCCAGCATTTT

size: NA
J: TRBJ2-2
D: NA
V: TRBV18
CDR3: CASSPGRADTGELFF
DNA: TGTGCCAGCTCACCAGGGCGGGCAGACACCGGGGAGCTGTTTTTT

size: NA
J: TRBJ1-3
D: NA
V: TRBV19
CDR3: CASSIGEYSGNTIYF
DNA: TGTGCCAGTAGTATAGGAGAATACTCTGGAAACACCATATATTTT

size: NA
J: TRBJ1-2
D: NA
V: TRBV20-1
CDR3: CTAPQGYGYTF
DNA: TGCACCGCTCCGCAGGGGTATGGCTACACCTTC

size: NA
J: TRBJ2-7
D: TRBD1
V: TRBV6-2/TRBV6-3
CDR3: CASSVGTGEQYF
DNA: TGTGCCAGCAGCGTGGGGACAGGCGAGCAGTACTTC

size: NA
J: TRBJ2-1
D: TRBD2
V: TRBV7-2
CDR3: CASSFSGRSDEQFF
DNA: TGTGCCAGCAGCTTTAGCGGGAGAAGCGATGAGCAGTTCTTC

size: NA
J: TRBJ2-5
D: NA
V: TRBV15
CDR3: CATSSLMQTQYF
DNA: TGTGCCACCAGCAGCCTAATGCAGACCCAGTACTTC

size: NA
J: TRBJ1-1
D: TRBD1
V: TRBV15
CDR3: CATSREDRGLANTEAFF
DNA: TGTGCCACCAGCAGAGAGGACAGGGGGCTGGCGAACACTGAAGCTTTCTTT

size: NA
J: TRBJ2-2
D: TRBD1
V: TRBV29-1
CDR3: CSVGEDRGATGELFF
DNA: TGCAGCGTTGGAGAGGACAGGGGGGCCACCGGGGAGCTGTTTTTT

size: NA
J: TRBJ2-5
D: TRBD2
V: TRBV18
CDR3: CASSPGLARETQYF
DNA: TGTGCCAGCTCACCAGGACTAGCGAGAGAGACCCAGTACTTC

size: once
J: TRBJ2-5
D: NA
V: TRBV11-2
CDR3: CASSLRVRETQYF
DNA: TGTGCCAGCAGCTTGAGGGTTAGGGAGACCCAGTACTTC

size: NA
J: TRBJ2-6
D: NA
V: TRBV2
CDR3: CASSSGSGANVLTF
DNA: TGTGCCAGCAGCTCAGGGTCTGGGGCCAACGTCCTGACTTTC

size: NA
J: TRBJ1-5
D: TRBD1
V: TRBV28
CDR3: CASSDGTVNQPQHF
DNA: TGTGCCAGCAGTGATGGGACAGTCAATCAGCCCCAGCATTTT

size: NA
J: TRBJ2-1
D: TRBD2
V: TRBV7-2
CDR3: CASSLTSSGRWNEQFF
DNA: TGTGCCAGCAGCTTAACTTCTAGCGGGAGGTGGAATGAGCAGTTCTTC

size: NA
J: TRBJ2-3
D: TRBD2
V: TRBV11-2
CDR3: CASSQWTSGGRADTQYF
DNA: TGTGCCAGCAGCCAATGGACTAGCGGGGGGCGAGCAGATACGCAGTATTTT

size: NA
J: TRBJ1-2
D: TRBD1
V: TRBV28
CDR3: CASSPEGAVGYTF
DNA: TGTGCCAGCAGCCCCGAGGGGGCCGTAGGCTACACCTTC

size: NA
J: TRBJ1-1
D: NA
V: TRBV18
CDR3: CASSPSEGTEAFF
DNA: TGTGCCAGCTCACCCTCGGAGGGGACTGAAGCTTTCTTT

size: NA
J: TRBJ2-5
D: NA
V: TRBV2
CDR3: CASSESSPETQYF
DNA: TGTGCCAGCAGTGAGTCTAGCCCGGAGACCCAGTACTTC

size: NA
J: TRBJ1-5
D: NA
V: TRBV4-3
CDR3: CASSQFQGNQPQHF
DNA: TGCGCCAGCAGCCAATTTCAGGGCAATCAGCCCCAGCATTTT

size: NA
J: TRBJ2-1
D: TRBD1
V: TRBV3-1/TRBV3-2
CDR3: CASGDRGYNEQFF
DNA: TGTGCCAGCGGTGACAGGGGGTACAATGAACAGTTCTTC

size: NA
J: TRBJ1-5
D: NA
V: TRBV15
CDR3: CATREGVSNQPQHF
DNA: TGTGCCACCAGGGAGGGTGTTAGCAATCAGCCCCAGCATTTT

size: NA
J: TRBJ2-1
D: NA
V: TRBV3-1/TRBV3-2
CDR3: CASSHRRSSFPGALIF
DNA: TGTGCCAGCAGCCACCGTAGGTCCTCCTTCCCTGGGGCTCTTATCTTC

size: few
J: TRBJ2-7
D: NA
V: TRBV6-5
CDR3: CASSFQAGLGYEQYF
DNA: TGTGCCAGCAGTTTCCAAGCGGGCCTAGGATACGAGCAGTACTTC

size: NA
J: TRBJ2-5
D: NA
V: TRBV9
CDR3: CASSVGIRKETQYF
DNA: TGTGCCAGCAGCGTAGGAATCAGAAAAGAGACCCAGTACTTC

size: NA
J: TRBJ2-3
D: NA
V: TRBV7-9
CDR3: CASSSRTSTDTQYF
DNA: TGTGCCAGCAGCTCCAGGACTAGCACAGATACGCAGTATTTT

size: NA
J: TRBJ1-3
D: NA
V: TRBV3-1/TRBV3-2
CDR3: CASSQHAGNRDLGNTIYF
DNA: TGTGCCAGCAGCCAACACGCAGGGAACAGAGACTTAGGAAACACCATATATTTT

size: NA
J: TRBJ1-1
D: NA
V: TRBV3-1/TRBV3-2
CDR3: CASSQGQGEAFF
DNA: TGTGCCAGCAGCCAAGGGCAGGGTGAAGCTTTCTTT

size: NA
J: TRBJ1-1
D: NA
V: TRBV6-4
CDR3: CASSEGPLGAWNTEAFF
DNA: TGTGCCAGCAGTGAGGGACCTCTGGGGGCATGGAACACTGAAGCTTTCTTT

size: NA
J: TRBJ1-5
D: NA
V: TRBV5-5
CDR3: CASSLTYSILNQPQHF
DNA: TGTGCCAGCAGCTTAACTTACAGCATCCTCAATCAGCCCCAGCATTTT

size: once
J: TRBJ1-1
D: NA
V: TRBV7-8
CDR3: CASSTRTANTEAFF
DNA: TGTGCCAGCAGCACAAGGACAGCGAACACTGAAGCTTTCTTT

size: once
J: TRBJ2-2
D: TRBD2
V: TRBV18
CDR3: CASSPTSGRATGELFF
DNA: TGTGCCAGCTCACCGACTAGCGGGAGGGCCACCGGGGAGCTGTTTTTT

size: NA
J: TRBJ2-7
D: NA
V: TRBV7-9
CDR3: CASTIGGGTHHEQYF
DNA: TGTGCCAGCACCATAGGGGGGGGAACCCACCACGAGCAGTACTTC

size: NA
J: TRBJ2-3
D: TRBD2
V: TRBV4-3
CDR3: CASSQEVAGGPEDTQYF
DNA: TGCGCCAGCAGCCAAGAGGTCGCGGGGGGGCCTGAAGATACGCAGTATTTT